Listed below are T cell receptor beta chains from one sample, sequenced in a study of blood T cells in healthy people across ages. From the 5' RACE reads, TCRdb called clonotypes with MiXCR, one entry per CDR3 protein. The data show about 800,000 distinct CDR3 sequences, 20% to 25% seen once. The sample also formed part of further work on T cells of mothers and their children.

Sequencing used blood. Receptors originate from a boy aged 10-17 years in good health. Both conserved end residues are trimmed from each CDR3.

cdr3_length v_call cdr3_aa
10 TRBV29-1 SVGQGTGELF
9 TRBV2 ASSLLLGQY
13 TRBV18 ASSGTGNSNTEAF
11 TRBV20-1 SARQTNENIQY
11 TRBV5-1 ASKIAQDYEQY
11 TRBV9 ASRPTGRTEAF
12 TRBV7-2 ASSLAHSTDTQY
12 TRBV5-6 ASSSLTGNGEQY
12 TRBV11-2 ASSETGGSEKLF
11 TRBV7-2 ASSLFGKLEQY
12 TRBV28 ASLKDRVKNEQY
15 TRBV6-1 REPPPGEPPLNTEAF
13 TRBV27 ASSLEQGIWNEQF
11 TRBV6-2/TRBV6-3 ASSPRDINEQF
11 TRBV29-1 SVEGVSTDTQY
14 TRBV29-1 SVGERRAGTSEKLF
12 TRBV20-1 SARDHAGTGELF
13 TRBV19 ASRTSSGGAETQY
12 TRBV27 ASRLAGHNTEAF
13 TRBV29-1 SVDGAGALGDEQY
16 TRBV5-1 ASSSPRLSLAPQETQY
13 TRBV5-5 ASSEGTSGDYEQY
15 TRBV28 ASSLSSEKDRGLWQY
12 TRBV29-1 SVEVTGAGYEQY
15 TRBV13 ASSHPDWVNGHYGYT
13 TRBV27 ASSLEGRGRGEAF
16 TRBV4-3 ASSQDRETGTRIYGYT
12 TRBV7-2 ASSLSGVPYEQY
13 TRBV20-1 SAERFGTASYEQY
11 TRBV29-1 SVARSQGQGYT
14 TRBV27 ASSPWASGGADEQF
15 TRBV5-6 ASSFDRPAPGGEKLF
13 TRBV7-9 ASSPGYSDTGELF
13 TRBV29-1 SVVGQGISKNIQY
14 TRBV28 ASSPTGGQPSYEQY
10 TRBV9 ASNEEGDIQY
11 TRBV7-2 ASSSTAGDTQY
12 TRBV6-6 ASRKQGGNEKLF
14 TRBV12-3/TRBV12-4 ASSHILSGIRETQY
12 TRBV7-8 ASSLEGDGGTQY
10 TRBV29-1 SVVTGTNVLT
12 TRBV18 ASSGGRSGNEQF
12 TRBV7-8 ASSFRGVGETQY
13 TRBV10-3 ATERRVNSGNTIY
14 TRBV9 ASSFVGTSLTGELF
13 TRBV7-2 ASSIRAGVTDTQY
13 TRBV12-3/TRBV12-4 ASSLASGGGYGYT
16 TRBV28 ASSSGPGTSGREYEQY
10 TRBV7-2 ASSLAGGKLF
14 TRBV29-1 SAKDTGSRGSYEQY